These 6 T cell receptor beta chains were all obtained from the same sample, sequenced in a study of T-cell memory formation after mild COVID-19. Via MiXCR, TCRdb re-called the 5' RACE reads, giving one row per CDR3 protein. The sample has a few hundred thousand distinct CDR3 sequences; 20% to 25% are singletons. The material sequenced was PBMCs or a T cell subset sorted from them (not recorded which). Receptors were obtained from an adult woman who had mild COVID-19 (a few samples of this study predate the infection). Cell type and time point are not known.

This clonotype was counted ten times or more. This rearrangement joins TRBV29-1 to TRBJ2-7; D is uncertain. This CDR3 is 12 amino acids long. The V gene's germline CDR1 is SQVTM and CDR2 ANQGSEA. The V end was cut by 3 bases, the J end by 2 bases, with 8 bases between. For the CDR3, the DNA is TGCAGCGTTGACAGTGGAACCTACGAGCAGTACTTC. It yields the protein CSVDSGTYEQYF.

This clonotype was counted a few times. This rearrangement joins TRBV6-2 or TRBV6-3 to TRBJ1-2, with D perhaps TRBD1 (6 bases). Trimming took 2 bases from V and 11 from J, leaving 12 bases between them. The CDR3 has 12 residues. Germline CDR1 MNHEY, CDR2 SVGEGT. The CDR3, as DNA: TGTGCCAGCAGTTACCACCCAGGGGCGTACACCTTC. Its protein is CASSYHPGAYTF.

This chain links TRBV12-3 or TRBV12-4 with TRBJ2-5; D is uncertain. This CDR3 has 16 amino acids. Trimming removed 6 bases from V and 1 base from J, with 18 bases in between. The CDR3 DNA reads TGTGCCAGCAGCCCCACCCTACAAGGATTCCAAGAGACCCAGTACTTC. It is translated as CASSPTLQGFQETQYF.

This clonotype was counted between two and nine times. The rearrangement uses TRBV19 and TRBJ2-4; D ambiguous. CDR3 length: 15 amino acids. V lost 1 base and J lost 0, with 7 bases in between. Germline CDR1 LNHDA, CDR2 SQIVND (reference sequence). The CDR3 nucleotides are TGTGCCAGTAGTATAGGCAGAAAAGCCAAAAACATTCAGTACTTC. The encoded protein is CASSIGRKAKNIQYF. Full variable domain (rest looked up from reference TRBV19 and TRBJ2-4): DGGITQSPKYLFRKEGQNVTLSCEQNLNHDAMYWYRQDPGQGLRLIYYSQIVNDFQKGDIAEGYSVSREKKESFPLTVTSAQKNPTAFYLCASSIGRKAKNIQYFGAGTRLSVL.

This clonotype has more than one count but fewer than ten. This rearrangement joins TRBV24-1 to TRBJ2-1; 8 bases match TRBD1. CDR1 is KGHDR and CDR2 is SFDVKD in the germline V gene. Losses at the gene ends were 9 bases for V and 7 bases for J; bases not matched to a gene: 7. There are 13 residues in the CDR3. DNA for the CDR3: TGTGCCACCGAGGGCCAGGGGGCTAATGAGCAGTTCTTC. It is translated as CATEGQGANEQFF.

This CDR3 is CAISGGQGQGRNEQYF. The CDR3 DNA is TGTGCCATCAGTGGTGGGCAGGGACAGGGGCGGAACGAGCAGTACTTC. V and J are TRBV10-3 and TRBJ2-7, with 10 bases lining up with TRBD1. V shed 4 bases and J 5 bases; nucleotides not matched to a gene: 11. Germline CDR1 is ENHRY and CDR2 is SYGVKD. The CDR3 extends over 16 amino acids.